The 2 T cell receptor beta chains in this list originate from one sample, sequenced in a study of blood T cell repertoires in COVID-19. Some clones are missing from TCRdb's copy, which holds only in-frame ones; the method was immunoSEQ multiplex PCR. Among nearly 200,000 clones listed, roughly four fifths were seen once. Sequencing was done on a sample of PBMCs or T cells enriched from blood (not recorded which). The receptors here all came from a man aged 40-55 years who had recovered from COVID-19.

V usage is TRBV5-6 and J usage is TRBJ2-4; TRBD2 matches at 9 bases. In germline, CDR1 is SGHDT, CDR2 YYEEEE. The CDR3 loop spans 18 amino acids. V lost 2 bases to trimming and J lost 1 base; unmatched junction nucleotides: 10. The DNA for the CDR3 is TGTGCCAGCAGCTTCGGGACTAGCAAGATGATGGCCAAAAACATTCAGTACTTC. Protein product: CASSFGTSKMMAKNIQYF.

This clone was recorded once. The chain is built from TRBV11-2 and TRBJ1-1; 7 bases align to TRBD1. The V segment lost 4 bases and the J segment 6 bases; nucleotides outside the gene matches: 14. Germline V gene data show CDR1 as SGHAT and CDR2 as FQNNGV. The CDR3 runs 16 residues. In nucleotides, the CDR3 is TGTGCCAGCAGCTCTGACAGGGTATCGGGTCAACCTGAAGCTTTCTTT. Its protein product is CASSSDRVSGQPEAFF.